This TCR beta chain was identified in a study of blood T cells in healthy people across ages. Findings and limits, study-wide: Unsorted PBMCs prevented conclusive naive versus antigen-experienced comparison.

This clonotype was seen a few times. Its matching antigen is unknown. The V gene end was trimmed by 8 bases and the J gene end by 4 bases; junction bases not matched to a gene: 10. The CDR3 loop spans 15 amino acids. Germline CDR1 MDHEN, CDR2 SYDVKM. The authors ran a second PCR of about 6 to 11 cycles using a sample-barcoded 5' primer and a J-beta primer mix. One entry per CDR3 protein, called by TCRdb with MiXCR from the 5' RACE reads. The data show about 560,000 distinct CDR3 sequences, 25% to 35% seen once. These data were also filed under a second study, of T cells of mothers and their children. That work contributes: Over 8 million TCR beta CDR3 reads were obtained from each mother, and some 3.2 million from each child. Regardless of relatedness, pairs show thymic selection shaping TCR recombination output in a similar manner.

The sample comprised blood. The TCR was taken from a boy younger than 10 in good health. The rearrangement uses TRBV28 and TRBJ1-2, with 10 bases fitting TRBD1. The CDR3 here is CASGRPGQGGYGYTF. The CDR3 region has the DNA TGTGCCAGCGGTAGGCCCGGACAGGGGGGCTATGGCTACACCTTC.